This TCR beta chain emerged from a study of cytomegalovirus exposure and HLA in healthy donors. Amplification used 60 Vbeta primers and 13 Jbeta primers. TCRdb's copy holds only in-frame clones and misses some; the assay was immunoSEQ multiplex PCR. The data show 90,000 to 100,000 clones, with 78% seen just once and 3% to 4% held by the top ten. Regarding the study as a whole: There were some V segments, including TRBV6-2 and TRBV6-3, excluded as indistinguishable. Reports described diagnosis of cytomegalovirus status by the classifier as highly specific and sensitive.

This CDR3 contains 16 residues. V gave up 0 bases and J gave up 3 bases; unmatched junction bases: 5. CDR1 is MDHEN and CDR2 is SYDVKM in the germline V gene. With regard to this clone: Its target is not known.

This clonotype was obtained from a woman between 35 and 50 years old in good health and CMV-seronegative. Sample: PBMCs. The chain recombines TRBV28 with TRBJ2-7; TRBD1 aligns across 10 bases. Written as DNA, the CDR3 is TGTGCCAGCAGTTTATGGGGACAGGGGAAGCACTACGAGCAGTACTTC. It is translated as CASSLWGQGKHYEQYF.